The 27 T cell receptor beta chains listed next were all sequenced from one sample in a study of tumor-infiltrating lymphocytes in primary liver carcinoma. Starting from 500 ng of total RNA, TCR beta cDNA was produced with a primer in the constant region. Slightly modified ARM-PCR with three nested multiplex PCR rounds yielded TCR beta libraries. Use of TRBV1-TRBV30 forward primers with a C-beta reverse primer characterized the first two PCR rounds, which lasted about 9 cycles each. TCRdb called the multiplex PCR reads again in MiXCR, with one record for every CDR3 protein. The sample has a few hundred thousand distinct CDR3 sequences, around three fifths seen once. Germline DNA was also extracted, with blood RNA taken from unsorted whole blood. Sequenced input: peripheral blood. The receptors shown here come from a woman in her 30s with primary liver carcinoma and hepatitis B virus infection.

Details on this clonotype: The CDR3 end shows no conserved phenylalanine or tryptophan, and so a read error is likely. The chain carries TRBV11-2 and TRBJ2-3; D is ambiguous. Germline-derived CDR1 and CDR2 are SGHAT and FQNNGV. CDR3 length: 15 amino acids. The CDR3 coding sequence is TGTGCCAGCACCTTAGAAGGCGTCTTTACAGATACGCAGTATTAT. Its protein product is CASTLEGVFTDTQYY.

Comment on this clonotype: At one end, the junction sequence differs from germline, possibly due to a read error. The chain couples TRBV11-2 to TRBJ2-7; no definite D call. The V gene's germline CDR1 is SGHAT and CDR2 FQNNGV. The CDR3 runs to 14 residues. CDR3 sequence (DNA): TGTGCCAGCAGCTTAGTGGTGGTAGGGAACGAGCACTACTTC. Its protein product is CASSLVVVGNEHYF.

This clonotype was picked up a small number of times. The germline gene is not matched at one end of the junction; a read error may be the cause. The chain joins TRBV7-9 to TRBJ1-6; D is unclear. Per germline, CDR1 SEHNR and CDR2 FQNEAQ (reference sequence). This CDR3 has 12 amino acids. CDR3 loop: CASSYESSPLHF. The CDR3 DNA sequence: TGTGCCAGTAGCTATGAGAGTTCACCCCTCCACTTT.

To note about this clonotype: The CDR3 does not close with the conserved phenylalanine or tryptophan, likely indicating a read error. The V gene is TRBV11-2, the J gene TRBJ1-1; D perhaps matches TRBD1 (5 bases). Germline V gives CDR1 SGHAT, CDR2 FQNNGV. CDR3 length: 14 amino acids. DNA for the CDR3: TGTGCTAGCAGCTTACAGGCCGCGGACACTGAAGCTTTCATT. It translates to CASSLQAADTEAFI.

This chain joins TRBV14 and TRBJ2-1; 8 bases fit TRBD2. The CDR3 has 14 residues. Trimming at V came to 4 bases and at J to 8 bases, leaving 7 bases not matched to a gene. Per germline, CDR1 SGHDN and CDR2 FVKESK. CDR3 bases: TGTGCCAGCAGCCGTAGGACTAGCTGGGATGAGCAGTTCTTC. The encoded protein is CASSRRTSWDEQFF.

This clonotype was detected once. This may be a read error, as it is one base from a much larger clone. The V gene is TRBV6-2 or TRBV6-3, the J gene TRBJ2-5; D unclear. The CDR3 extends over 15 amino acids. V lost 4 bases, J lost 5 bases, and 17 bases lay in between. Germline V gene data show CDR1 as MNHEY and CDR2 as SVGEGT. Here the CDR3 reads CASSSRGKPRETQYF. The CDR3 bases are TGTGCCAGCAGTTCCCGCGGAAAACCGAGGGAGACCCAGTACTTC.

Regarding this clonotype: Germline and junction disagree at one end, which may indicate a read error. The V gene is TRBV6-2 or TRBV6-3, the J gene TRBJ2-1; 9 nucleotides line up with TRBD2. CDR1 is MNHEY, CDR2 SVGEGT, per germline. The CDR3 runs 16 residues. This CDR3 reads CASSSWTSVSYNEQFF. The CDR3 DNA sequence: TGTGCCAGCAGTTCCTGGACTAGCGTATCCTATAATGAGCAGTTCTTC.

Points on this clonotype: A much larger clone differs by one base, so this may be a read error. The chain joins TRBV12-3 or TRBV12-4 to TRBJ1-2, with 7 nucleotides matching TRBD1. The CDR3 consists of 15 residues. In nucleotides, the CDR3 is TGTGCCAACAGTGCAAGACAGGGCGGCAACTATGGCTACACCTTC. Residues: CANSARQGGNYGYTF.

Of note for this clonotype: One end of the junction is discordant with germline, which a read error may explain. CDR3 DNA sequence: TGTGTCAGCAGAGACACTGGCTACACCTTC. Translated, it gives CVSRDTGYTF. This chain connects TRBV6-6 to TRBJ1-2; D gene ambiguous. Germline assignment: CDR1 MNHNY and CDR2 SVGAGI (reference sequence). This CDR3 region has 10 residues.

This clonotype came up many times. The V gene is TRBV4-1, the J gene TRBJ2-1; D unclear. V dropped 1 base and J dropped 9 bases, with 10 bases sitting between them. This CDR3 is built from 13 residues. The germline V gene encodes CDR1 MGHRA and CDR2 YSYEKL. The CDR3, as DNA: TGCGCCAGCAGCCAAGTCGGTGGTAGTGAGCAGTTCTTC. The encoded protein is CASSQVGGSEQFF.

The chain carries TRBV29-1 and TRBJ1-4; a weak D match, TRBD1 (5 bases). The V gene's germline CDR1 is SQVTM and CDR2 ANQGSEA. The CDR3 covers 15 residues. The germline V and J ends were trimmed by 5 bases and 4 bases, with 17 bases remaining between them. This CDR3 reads CSVWGGTADNEKLFF. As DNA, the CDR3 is TGCAGCGTTTGGGGAGGGACCGCCGATAATGAAAAACTGTTTTTT.

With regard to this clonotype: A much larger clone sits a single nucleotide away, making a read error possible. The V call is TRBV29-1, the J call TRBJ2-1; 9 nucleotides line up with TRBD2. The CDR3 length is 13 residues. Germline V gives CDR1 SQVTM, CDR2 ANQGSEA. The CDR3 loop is CSAKTSGYNERFF. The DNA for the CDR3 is TGCAGCGCCAAGACTAGCGGTTACAATGAGCGGTTCTTC.

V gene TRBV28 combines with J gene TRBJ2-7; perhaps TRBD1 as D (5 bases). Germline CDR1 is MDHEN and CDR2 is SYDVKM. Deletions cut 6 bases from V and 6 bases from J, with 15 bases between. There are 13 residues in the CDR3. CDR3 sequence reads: CASSNVDNPEQYF. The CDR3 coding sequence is TGTGCCAGCAGCAACGTGGACAATCCCGAGCAGTACTTC.

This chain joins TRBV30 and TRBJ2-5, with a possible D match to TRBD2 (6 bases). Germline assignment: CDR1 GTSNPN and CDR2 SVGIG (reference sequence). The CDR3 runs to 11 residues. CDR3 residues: CAAAEGETQYF. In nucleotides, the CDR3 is TGTGCTGCGGCGGAGGGGGAGACCCAGTACTTC.

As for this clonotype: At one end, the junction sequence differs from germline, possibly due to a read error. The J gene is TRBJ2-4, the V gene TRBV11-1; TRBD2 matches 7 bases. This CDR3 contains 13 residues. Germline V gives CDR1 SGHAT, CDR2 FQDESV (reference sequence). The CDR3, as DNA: TGTGCCATCAGCTTCGGACTAGAAAACGTTCAGTACTTC. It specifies CAISFGLENVQYF. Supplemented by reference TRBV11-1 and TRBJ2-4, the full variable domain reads EAEVAQSPRYKITEKSQAVAFWCDPISGHATLYWYRQILGQGPELLVQFQDESVVDDSQLPKDRFSAERLKGVDSTLKIQPAELGDSAMYLCAISFGLENVQYFGAGTRLSVL.

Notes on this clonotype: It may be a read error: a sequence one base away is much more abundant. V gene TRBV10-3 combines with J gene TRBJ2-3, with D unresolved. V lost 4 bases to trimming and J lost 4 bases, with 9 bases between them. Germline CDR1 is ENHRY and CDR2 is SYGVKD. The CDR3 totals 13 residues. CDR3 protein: CAISVESADTQYF. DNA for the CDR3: TGTGCCATCAGTGTGGAGTCTGCAGATACGCAGTATTTT.

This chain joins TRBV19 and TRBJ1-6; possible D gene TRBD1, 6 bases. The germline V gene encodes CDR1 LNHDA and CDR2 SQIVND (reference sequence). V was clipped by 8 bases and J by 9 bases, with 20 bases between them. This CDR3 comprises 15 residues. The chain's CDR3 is CASRTRGERSSPLHF. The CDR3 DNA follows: TGTGCCAGTCGTACTAGGGGGGAGCGAAGTTCACCCCTCCACTTT.

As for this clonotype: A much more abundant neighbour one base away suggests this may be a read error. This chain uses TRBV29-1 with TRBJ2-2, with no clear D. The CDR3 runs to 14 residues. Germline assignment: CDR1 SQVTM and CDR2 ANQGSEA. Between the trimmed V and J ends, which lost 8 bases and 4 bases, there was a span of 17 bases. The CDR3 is CSLSPLPGTGELFF. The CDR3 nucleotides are TGCAGCCTTTCCCCTCTACCAGGCACCGGGGAGCTGTTTTTT.

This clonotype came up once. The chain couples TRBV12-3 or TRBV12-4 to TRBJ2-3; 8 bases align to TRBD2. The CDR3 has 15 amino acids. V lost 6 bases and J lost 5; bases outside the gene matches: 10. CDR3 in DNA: TGTGCCAGCAGCCTCCCGCGGGGGGTAGGAGATACGCAGTATTTT. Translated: CASSLPRGVGDTQYF.

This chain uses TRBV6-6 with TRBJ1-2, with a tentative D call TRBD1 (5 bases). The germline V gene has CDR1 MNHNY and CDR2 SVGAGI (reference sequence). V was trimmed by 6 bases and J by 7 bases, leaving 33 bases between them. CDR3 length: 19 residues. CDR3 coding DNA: TGTGCCAGCAGCCGGGGGGGGGGATTTTCGGCGACTAAGCTAGGTGGCTACACCTTC. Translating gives CASSRGGGFSATKLGGYTF.

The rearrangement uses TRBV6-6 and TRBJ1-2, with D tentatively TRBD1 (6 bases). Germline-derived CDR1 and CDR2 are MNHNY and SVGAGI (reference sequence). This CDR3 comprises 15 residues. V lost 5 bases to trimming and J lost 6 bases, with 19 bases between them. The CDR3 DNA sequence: TGTGCCAGCAGTCACTGGGACAAGGCTGTTGATGGCTACACCTTC. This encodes CASSHWDKAVDGYTF.

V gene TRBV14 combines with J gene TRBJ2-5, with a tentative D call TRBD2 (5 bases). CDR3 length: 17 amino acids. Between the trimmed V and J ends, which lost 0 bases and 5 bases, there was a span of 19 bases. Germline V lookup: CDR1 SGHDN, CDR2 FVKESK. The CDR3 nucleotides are TGTGCCAGCAGCCAAGACCTACCTCTTATAGCGCCGGAGACCCAGTACTTC. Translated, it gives CASSQDLPLIAPETQYF.

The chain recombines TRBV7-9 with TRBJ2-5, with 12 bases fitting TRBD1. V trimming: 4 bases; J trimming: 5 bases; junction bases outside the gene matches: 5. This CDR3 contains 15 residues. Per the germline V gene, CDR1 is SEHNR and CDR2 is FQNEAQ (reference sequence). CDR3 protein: CASSSRDRGQETQYF. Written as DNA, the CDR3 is TGTGCCAGCAGCTCCCGGGACAGGGGGCAGGAGACCCAGTACTTC.

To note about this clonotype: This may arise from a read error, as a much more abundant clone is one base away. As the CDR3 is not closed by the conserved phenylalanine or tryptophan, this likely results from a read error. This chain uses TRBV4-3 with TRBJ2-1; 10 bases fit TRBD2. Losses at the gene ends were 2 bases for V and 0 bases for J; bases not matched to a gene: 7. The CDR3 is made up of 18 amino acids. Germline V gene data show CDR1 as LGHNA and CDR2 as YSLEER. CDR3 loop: CASSQNGLAASSYNEQFI. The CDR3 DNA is TGCGCCAGCAGCCAAAACGGACTAGCGGCAAGCTCCTACAATGAGCAGTTCATC.

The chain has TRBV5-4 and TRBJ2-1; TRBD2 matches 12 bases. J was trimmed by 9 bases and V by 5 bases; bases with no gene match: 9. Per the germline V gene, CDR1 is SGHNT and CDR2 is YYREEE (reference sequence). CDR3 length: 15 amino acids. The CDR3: CASRGSSGRAGEQFF. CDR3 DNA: TGTGCCAGCAGAGGGTCTAGCGGGAGGGCTGGTGAGCAGTTCTTC. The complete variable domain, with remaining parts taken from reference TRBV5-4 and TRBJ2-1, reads ETGVTQSPTHLIKTRGQQVTLRCSSQSGHNTVSWYQQALGQGPQFIFQYYREEENGRGNFPPRFSGLQFPNYSSELNVNALELDDSALYLCASRGSSGRAGEQFFGPGTRLTVL.

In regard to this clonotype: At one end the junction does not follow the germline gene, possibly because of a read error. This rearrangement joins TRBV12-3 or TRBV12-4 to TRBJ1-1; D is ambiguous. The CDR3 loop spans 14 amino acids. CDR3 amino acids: CASKSGRLNTEASF. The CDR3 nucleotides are TGTGCCAGCAAGTCCGGCCGGCTGAACACTGAAGCTTCCTTT.

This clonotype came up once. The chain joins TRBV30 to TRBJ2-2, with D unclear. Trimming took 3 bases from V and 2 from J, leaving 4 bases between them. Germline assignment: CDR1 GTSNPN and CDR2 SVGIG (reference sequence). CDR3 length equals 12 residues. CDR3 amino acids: CAWSFNTGELFF. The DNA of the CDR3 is TGTGCCTGGAGCTTTAACACCGGGGAGCTGTTTTTT.